Listed here are 29 T cell receptor beta chains from one sample, sequenced in a study of long-term antiretroviral therapy in people with HIV. A v3.0 immunoSEQ assay was performed at survey level. Libraries were prepared by immunoSEQ multiplex PCR; TCRdb keeps only in-frame clonotypes and omits some of them. The profile covers over 35,000 clones, with about 95% appearing a single time and under 2.5% taken by the ten largest. Sequenced here: unsorted PBMCs, sampled 9.2 years after starting antiretroviral therapy. Receptors were obtained from a man aged 25 to 40 with HIV.

This sequence joins TRBV5-1 and TRBJ1-1; D not resolved. The V gene lost 0 bases and the J gene lost 7 bases, with 7 bases spanning the gap. Germline V gene sequence: CDR1 SGHRS, CDR2 YFSETQ. The CDR3 contains 12 residues. CDR3 protein: CASSLGGVEAFF. CDR3 coding DNA: TGCGCCAGCAGCTTGGGGGGAGTTGAAGCTTTCTTT.

The chain joins TRBV7-3 to TRBJ1-1; D possibly corresponds to TRBD1 (5 bases). V lost 0 bases and J 7 bases, leaving 9 bases between the germline ends. Germline CDR1 SGHTA, CDR2 FQGTGA. The CDR3 consists of 13 residues. DNA for the CDR3: TGTGCCAGCAGCTTAACCAGGGATGGTGAAGCTTTCTTT. It encodes CASSLTRDGEAFF.

The table lists this clone with a few counts. The gene calls are TRBV2 and TRBJ1-6; D perhaps matches TRBD1 (5 bases). The CDR3 covers 13 residues. Germline V gives CDR1 SNHLY, CDR2 FYNNEI. V was pared by 1 base and J by 10 bases, with 8 bases between. Written as DNA, the CDR3 is TGTGCCAGCAGTGAAGAGGGGTTATCACCCCTCCACTTT. Residues: CASSEEGLSPLHF.

The CDR3 coding sequence is TGCGCCAGCAGCTGGGCTAGCGGGGGTGATACGCAGTATTTT. The encoded protein is CASSWASGGDTQYF. This chain links TRBV5-1 with TRBJ2-3; 10 nucleotides align to TRBD2. The CDR3 runs 14 residues. CDR1 is SGHRS and CDR2 is YFSETQ in the germline V gene. V trimming: 3 bases; J trimming: 6 bases; junction bases outside the gene matches: 4.

The chain combines TRBV7-9 with TRBJ1-1, with a weak D call TRBD1 (5 bases). Germline-derived CDR1 and CDR2 are SEHNR and FQNEAQ (reference sequence). CDR3 length: 13 residues. The ends were cut back, 2 bases at V and 4 bases at J, with 8 bases in the middle. The DNA of the CDR3 is TGTGCCAGCAGCTTAATTGGGGGCACTGAAGCTTTCTTT. This encodes CASSLIGGTEAFF.

The chain uses TRBV30 and TRBJ1-6, with a tentative D call TRBD1 (5 bases). Trimming took 0 bases from V and 7 from J, leaving 19 bases between them. This CDR3 is built from 17 residues. Germline assignment: CDR1 GTSNPN and CDR2 SVGIG (reference sequence). CDR3 DNA sequence: TGTGCCTGGAGTGTTAGGGGCACCTCGACGTCCAATTCACCCCTCCACTTT. As protein: CAWSVRGTSTSNSPLHF. Using reference TRBV30 and TRBJ1-6 for the parts outside the CDR3, the full variable domain is SQTIHQWPATLVQPVGSPLSLECTVEGTSNPNLYWYRQAAGRGLQLLFYSVGIGQISSEVPQNLSASRPQDRQFILSSKKLLLSDSGFYLCAWSVRGTSTSNSPLHFGNGTRLTVT.

This rearrangement joins TRBV28 to TRBJ1-6; perhaps TRBD1 as D (5 bases). The CDR3 length is 18 residues. Deletions cut 3 bases from V and 0 bases from J, with 15 bases between. Per the germline V gene, CDR1 is MDHEN and CDR2 is SYDVKM. CDR3 sequence: CASSLWDGFSSYNSPLHF. Written as DNA, the CDR3 is TGTGCCAGCAGTTTGTGGGACGGATTTAGCTCCTATAATTCACCCCTCCACTTT.

The rearrangement uses TRBV11-2 and TRBJ2-3, with TRBD2 identical over 12 bases. With V trimmed by 4 bases and J by 5 bases, 7 bases remained unmatched. In germline, CDR1 is SGHAT, CDR2 FQNNGV. The CDR3 extends over 16 amino acids. CDR3 sequence: CASSSRLAGVVDTQYF. Here the CDR3 DNA reads TGTGCCAGCAGCTCAAGACTAGCGGGGGTGGTAGATACGCAGTATTTT.

The gene calls are TRBV18 and TRBJ1-5, with a possible D match to TRBD1 (5 bases). Between the trimmed V and J ends, which lost 2 bases and 4 bases, there was a span of 12 bases. The CDR3 is 15 residues long. Germline V CDR1 and CDR2: KGHSH, LQKENI. This CDR3 reads CASSPRGPQNQPQHF. The CDR3 coding sequence is TGTGCCAGCTCACCAAGGGGTCCCCAGAATCAGCCCCAGCATTTT.

In this sample, this clone turned up once. V usage is TRBV28 and J usage is TRBJ1-2; D not resolved. V was pared by 8 bases and J by 5 bases, with 12 bases between. The CDR3 covers 12 residues. Germline lookup yields CDR1 MDHEN and CDR2 SYDVKM. Here the CDR3 DNA reads TGTGCCAGCCGTCTCACTGGATATGGCTACACCTTC. This translates into CASRLTGYGYTF.

This chain uses TRBV10-3 with TRBJ1-1; tentatively, D is TRBD1 (5 bases). The CDR3 runs to 17 residues. V was pared by 0 bases and J by 2 bases, with 16 bases between. Germline V gene lookup returns CDR1 ENHRY and CDR2 SYGVKD. The CDR3 DNA is TGTGCCATCAGTGAGTCCGGGGGTTATGACAGTAACACTGAAGCTTTCTTT. Translated: CAISESGGYDSNTEAFF.

The chain carries TRBV7-9 and TRBJ1-1; D unclear. The length of the CDR3 is 16 residues. In germline, CDR1 is SEHNR, CDR2 FQNEAQ (reference sequence). The V end lost 1 base, the J end lost 0 bases, and 12 bases lay between the germline ends. This chain's CDR3 is CASSLEAWTVNTEAFF. The CDR3 DNA reads as TGTGCCAGCAGCTTAGAAGCTTGGACGGTGAACACTGAAGCTTTCTTT.

This rearrangement joins TRBV7-9 to TRBJ1-6; D unresolved. The V end was cut by 5 bases, the J end by 6 bases, with 5 bases between. From germline, CDR1 is SEHNR and CDR2 FQNEAQ (reference sequence). CDR3 length: 12 amino acids. DNA for the CDR3: TGTGCCAGCAGCCACCTTAATTCACCCCTCCACTTT. Protein sequence: CASSHLNSPLHF.

The chain joins TRBV25-1 to TRBJ1-1, with D possibly being TRBD1 (5 bases). In germline, CDR1 is MGHDK, CDR2 SYGVNS. Trimming took 6 bases from V and 4 from J, leaving 15 bases between them. The CDR3 loop spans 14 amino acids. The CDR3 bases are TGTGCCAGCAGCTCTCTCGGCAGGGCCACTGAAGCTTTCTTT. Protein sequence: CASSSLGRATEAFF.

The rearrangement joins TRBV30 to TRBJ2-7, with TRBD1 identical over 9 bases. CDR3 length equals 13 residues. Germline V CDR1 and CDR2: GTSNPN, SVGIG (reference sequence). V trimming: 7 bases; J trimming: 0 bases; junction bases outside the gene matches: 4. DNA for the CDR3: TGTGCCTCCTGGGACAGGGACTCCTACGAGCAGTACTTC. Amino acids: CASWDRDSYEQYF.

V and J are TRBV7-9 and TRBJ2-1; the match to TRBD2 covers 12 bases. Germline V gene data show CDR1 as SEHNR and CDR2 as FQNEAQ (reference sequence). The ends lost 2 bases at V and 3 bases at J; junction bases unmatched: 8. CDR3 length equals 18 residues. The CDR3, as DNA: TGTGCCAGCAGCTTAAACCTAGCGGGGGGGGACTTCTACAATGAGCAGTTCTTC. Protein: CASSLNLAGGDFYNEQFF.

This rearrangement joins TRBV5-6 to TRBJ2-7, with 11 nucleotides matching TRBD2. V shed 4 bases, J shed 2 bases, and the junction held 5 bases outside the gene matches. From germline, CDR1 is SGHDT and CDR2 YYEEEE. This CDR3 has 15 residues. The CDR3 loop is CASSALAGGPYEQYV. In nucleotides, the CDR3 is TGTGCCAGCAGCGCTCTAGCGGGGGGACCCTACGAGCAGTACGTC.

The V and J genes are TRBV6-1 and TRBJ1-3; D gene uncertain. The V gene's germline CDR1 is MNHNS and CDR2 SASEGT. V lost 4 bases and J 1 base, leaving 5 bases between the germline ends. CDR3 length equals 13 residues. In nucleotides, the CDR3 is TGTGCCAGCAGTGGGACGTCTGGAAACACCATATATTTT. This codes for CASSGTSGNTIYF.

This chain links TRBV29-1 with TRBJ1-3; TRBD1 matches at 7 bases. In germline, CDR1 is SQVTM, CDR2 ANQGSEA. This CDR3 is built from 14 residues. J lost 0 bases, V lost 4 bases, and 3 bases had no gene match. The CDR3 bases are TGCAGCGTTGCGGGGGACAGCTCTGGAAACACCATATATTTT. Its protein is CSVAGDSSGNTIYF. Variable domain in full (rest from reference TRBV29-1 and TRBJ1-3): SAVISQKPSRDICQRGTSLTIQCQVDSQVTMMFWYRQQPGQSLTLIATANQGSEATYESGFVIDKFPISRPNLTFSTLTVSNMSPEDSSIYLCSVAGDSSGNTIYFGEGSWLTVV.

The CDR3: CASSMPNRPSTDTQYF. The CDR3 DNA is TGTGCCAGTAGTATGCCGAACAGGCCTAGCACAGATACGCAGTATTTT. This chain joins TRBV19 and TRBJ2-3, with a possible D match to TRBD1 (5 bases). Germline V gene data show CDR1 as LNHDA and CDR2 as SQIVND (reference sequence). This CDR3 contains 16 residues. The V and J ends lost 3 bases and 0 bases respectively, with 13 bases between them.

The chain uses TRBV28 and TRBJ1-6, with D maybe TRBD1 (5 bases). The CDR3 has 15 amino acids. With 6 bases removed from V and 8 bases from J, the gap between germline ends came to 17 bases. Germline V gene data show CDR1 as MDHEN and CDR2 as SYDVKM. CDR3 coding DNA: TGTGCCAGCAGCTCACCGACAGCGAGACATTCACCCCTCCACTTT. Translated, it gives CASSSPTARHSPLHF.

Comment on this clone: One end of the junction varies from germline; a read error may be responsible. The J gene is TRBJ1-3, the V gene TRBV10-3; 7 positions agree with TRBD1. The CDR3 length is 14 residues. Germline V gives CDR1 ENHRY, CDR2 SYGVKD. The CDR3 reads CASSDRASGNTIYF. CDR3 nucleotide sequence: TGTGCCAGCAGTGACAGGGCCTCTGGAAACACCATATATTTT.

This chain uses TRBV5-1 with TRBJ2-2; 9 nucleotides agree with TRBD1. This CDR3 is built from 15 residues. Per the germline V gene, CDR1 is SGHRS and CDR2 is YFSETQ. The ends lost 4 bases at V and 7 bases at J; junction bases unmatched: 8. In DNA, the CDR3 is TGCGCCAGCAGCGGCCAGACAGGGGGTATCGGGGAGCTGTTTTTT. Translation: CASSGQTGGIGELFF.

The rearrangement joins TRBV28 to TRBJ2-3; D call uncertain. There are 12 residues in the CDR3. CDR1 is MDHEN, CDR2 SYDVKM, per germline. V lost 6 bases to trimming and J lost 3 bases, with 7 bases between them. The CDR3 protein is CASSTLTDTQYF. CDR3 nucleotide sequence: TGTGCCAGCAGCACACTTACAGATACGCAGTATTTT.

The V and J genes are TRBV19 and TRBJ1-1, with D possibly TRBD1 on 5 matching bases. This CDR3 has 13 amino acids. The germline gives CDR1 LNHDA, CDR2 SQIVND (reference sequence). The V end lost 3 bases, the J end lost 5 bases, and 10 bases lay between the germline ends. Written as DNA, the CDR3 is TGTGCCAGTAGTATCGGGACGCAGACTGAAGCTTTCTTT. It codes for CASSIGTQTEAFF.

This sequence joins TRBV18 and TRBJ2-6; unclear D gene. CDR3 length: 15 residues. V was shortened by 3 bases and J by 0 bases, with 6 bases between the two germline ends. Germline CDR1 KGHSH, CDR2 LQKENI. CDR3 in amino acids: CASSPLISGANVLTF. CDR3 DNA sequence: TGTGCCAGCTCACCCCTCATCTCTGGGGCCAACGTCCTGACTTTC. Together with reference TRBV18 and TRBJ2-6, the CDR3 gives the full variable domain: NAGVMQNPRHLVRRRGQEARLRCSPMKGHSHVYWYRQLPEEGLKFMVYLQKENIIDESGMPKERFSAEFPKEGPSILRIQQVVRGDSAAYFCASSPLISGANVLTFGAGSRLTVL.

This clone showed up just once. The V call is TRBV30, the J call TRBJ1-2; D is unclear. The CDR3 is 12 amino acids. The V end lost 5 bases, the J end lost 10 bases, and 17 bases lay between the germline ends. Germline CDR1 GTSNPN, CDR2 SVGIG (reference sequence). As DNA, the CDR3 is TGTGCCTGGGACAAGTTGGGGAGGGCCTACACCTTC. Translating gives CAWDKLGRAYTF.

The V gene is TRBV7-6, the J gene TRBJ1-6; TRBD1 aligns across 8 bases. CDR1 and CDR2 (germline): SGHVS, FNYEAQ. The V gene end was trimmed by 6 bases and the J gene end by 8 bases; junction bases not matched to a gene: 6. CDR3 length: 14 amino acids. The CDR3 DNA follows: TGTGCCAGCAGATCCGACAGGGGTTATTCACCCCTCCACTTT. Its translation: CASRSDRGYSPLHF. Full variable domain (missing parts from reference TRBV7-6 and TRBJ1-6): GAGVSQSPRYKVTKRGQDVALRCDPISGHVSLYWYRQALGQGPEFLTYFNYEAQQDKSGLPNDRFSAERPEGSISTLTIQRTEQRDSAMYRCASRSDRGYSPLHFGNGTRLTVT.

This chain uses TRBV4-2 with TRBJ1-1, with 10 nucleotides matching TRBD1. The CDR3 is 13 amino acids. CDR1 and CDR2 (germline): LGHNA, YNFKEQ. With 7 bases clipped from V and 3 bases from J, the junction kept 2 bases outside the gene matches. The CDR3 DNA sequence: TGTGCCAGCATTGGGACAGGGGACACTGAAGCTTTCTTT. Residues: CASIGTGDTEAFF.